This T cell receptor beta chain was documented in a study of identical twins listed by TCRdb under 2016. Looking at the study overall: To test whether fetal clonotypes persist, the study used deep sequencing on TCR alpha and beta repertoires from monozygotic twins, unrelated adults of various ages, and cord blood. To rule out contamination, the twin experiments were replicated at different times with different library preparation protocols.

About this clonotype: Its antigen has not been determined. Per-nucleotide qualities are absent, and no much larger clonotype sits a single base away.

Preparation of the library involved 5' RACE. Sequencer: Illumina HiSeq 2000. Template switching introduced a universal primer binding site; the final cDNA contained a unique molecular identifier, enabling accurate counting of TCR cDNA molecules. Specific primers in the conserved constant-segment region were used to synthesize first-strand cDNA for the TCR alpha and beta chains. To control for contamination, every cDNA library was double barcoded, receiving both a SMART-Mk sample barcode and Illumina barcodes. Two successive PCR steps introduced TruSeq adapter sequences along with Illumina sample barcodes. Sequencing of the TCR alpha and beta cDNA libraries was done on the Illumina HiSeq platform using custom primers. On the study's bioinformatics: MiGEC processed the raw reads to extract unique molecular identifiers, while MiXCR was used to determine the CDR3 positions. For each individual, recombination models were inferred using an EM algorithm with the repgenHMM and IGoR tools. The analysis of shared clonotypes was done with the tcR package in R, with sharing normalized by the product of cloneset sizes. Out-of-frame nonproductive sequences were analyzed to study raw recombination free of thymic and clonal selection effects. TCRdb took the public reads, trimmed them with fastp at Q25, ran MiXCR for clone calling and kept in-frame beta chains. When rows share a CDR3 protein, they turn into one entry using the most common DNA and genes. These V and J calls are TCRdb output, not the study's own analysis. The sample table contains over 600,000 distinct CDR3 sequences; only one count was recorded for 21% of them. Of the sample, approximately 4.3% falls within the top ten clones.

Study-wide findings and limitations: Conclusions relied on cross-sectional statistical analysis, since the same donors could not be followed over many years. Invariant T cells such as MAIT and iNKT could partly confound zero-insertion analyses, although diverse VJ usage argued against such confounding for most clonotypes. Compared with coincidental sharing between unrelated individuals, out-of-frame TCR alpha sequences shared between twins had an excess of sequences with low generation probability. In beta out-of-frame sequences, excess twin sharing was weaker, because having fewer shared sequences lowered the signal-to-noise ratio. Fewer insertions were carried by abundant cord blood beta clonotypes; a weaker similar trend was observed in young adult naive repertoires, while no such trend was observed in memory repertoires. Out-of-frame TCR alpha sharing in monozygotic twins was systematically underestimated by recombination models, whereas sharing between unrelated individuals was in agreement with the recombination models.

All donors were healthy Caucasians. Three pairs of female monozygotic twins, all aged about 18 to 30 years, were included in the twin cohort. Peripheral blood mononuclear cells were used as the source from which RNA for TCR libraries was isolated. This same sample was also taken into another study, of T cells expressing NK-cell markers. The second study's paper adds: In sorted CD3+CD56+NKG2C+, CD3+CD56+NKG2C- and CD3+CD56-NKG2C+ T-cell subsets from several donors, TCR beta-chain repertoires were profiled. Seven of the eight sequenced donors were HCMV-seropositive and one was HCMV-seronegative. In several experiments an anti-gammadeltaTCR antibody was added to restrict sorting to alphabetaTCR-expressing T cells. In 5 to 7 donors, the dominant CD3+CD56+NKG2C+ clonotypes were found to rank among the top 10 CD8+ clonotypes and to make up about 1.0-8% of CD8+ T cells. Those dominant clonotypes were again the most abundant among CD3+CD56-NKG2C+ cells in a handful of donors, at roughly 25-60.1%. It remained unclear whether the expanded NKG2C-expressing T cell clones were specific for HCMV antigens. The study sequenced eight donors, all healthy volunteers chosen at random: three men and five women. HCMV-specific IgG was detected in serum with a commercial ELISA kit to determine HCMV serostatus. Bulk peripheral blood T-cell repertoires were additionally sequenced from unsorted PBMC for 5 or 6 donors. MIGEC was used to demultiplex reads and group reads by UMI, and MiTCR was used to assemble and quantify clonotypes. To exclude erroneous sequences, only TCR cDNA sequences supported by at least two reads were retained. The tcR package was used for downstream repertoire analysis, and clonotypes were matched between fractions using CDR3 nucleotide sequence together with V segment. Antigen specificity was annotated against VDJdb with VDJmatch, allowing one amino acid substitution in CDR3.

The sequencing sample was made of PBMCs. The receptor was derived from a woman under 30 in good health.

This receptor has the CDR3 CSARKRQADTEAFF. The bases read TGCAGTGCTAGAAAAAGGCAGGCGGACACTGAAGCTTTCTTT. This chain joins TRBV20-1 to TRBJ1-1; the D gene cannot be resolved reliably. Per the germline V gene (reference sequence), DFQATT is the CDR1 and SNEGSKA is the CDR2. The V end loses 2 bases and the J end loses 3 bases, and a stretch of 13 bases separates them. The CDR3 spans 14 residues, from the cysteine through the phenylalanine. The DNA shown is the 42-base CDR3, in frame from base 1.